These 18 T cell receptor beta chains were all obtained from the same sample, sequenced in a study of CD8+CD57+ T cells in acquired aplastic anemia. CD8+CD57+ cell expansion had been shown by flow cytometry in patients chosen for sequencing. Template material for TCR beta VDJ and CDR3 profiling consisted of genomic DNA. One entry per CDR3 protein results from TCRdb running MiXCR on the reads. The sample holds around 430,000 distinct CDR3 sequences, roughly a third seen once. The sample taken for sequencing was sorted CD4+, CD8+, or CD8+CD57+ T cells (not recorded which) from PBMCs. Source of these receptors: a human donor with aplastic anemia.

This clonotype was recorded only once. The chain has TRBV25-1 and TRBJ2-1; TRBD2 might be the D (5 bases). Trimming removed 5 bases from V and 10 bases from J, with 15 bases in between. This CDR3 is built from 13 residues. The germline CDR1 and CDR2 sequences are MGHDK and SYGVNS. This chain's CDR3 is CASSFPGVGEQFF. In DNA form, the CDR3 reads TGTGCCAGCAGTTTCCCCGGGGTGGGGGAGCAGTTCTTC.

The chain is built from TRBV4-3 and TRBJ1-2; no definite D call. The CDR3 covers 15 residues. Deletions cut 0 bases from V and 6 bases from J, with 14 bases between. Germline V gene sequence: CDR1 LGHNA, CDR2 YSLEER. The CDR3 region is CASSQDQRTSHGYTF. In DNA, the CDR3 is TGCGCCAGCAGCCAAGATCAACGGACGTCCCATGGCTACACCTTC.

There are a few counts of this clonotype. The chain combines TRBV7-9 with TRBJ1-4, with 9 bases lining up with TRBD1. The CDR3 loop spans 14 amino acids. The junction had 4 bases not matched to a gene; V was cut back by 7 bases and J by 4 bases. The V gene's germline CDR1 is SEHNR and CDR2 FQNEAQ (reference sequence). DNA for the CDR3: TGTGCCAGCACCCTGGACAGGGGTAATGAAAAACTGTTTTTT. It translates to CASTLDRGNEKLFF.

The rearrangement joins TRBV29-1 to TRBJ2-3; D is perhaps TRBD2 (6 bases). Per germline, CDR1 SQVTM and CDR2 ANQGSEA. The CDR3 sequence is 14 residues long. V gave up 6 bases and J gave up 3 bases, with 16 bases separating them. As DNA, the CDR3 is TGCAGCGTCTCACGCCGGGACTTAACAGATACGCAGTATTTT. Translating gives CSVSRRDLTDTQYF.

The CDR3 sequence is CSASRSSGNTIYF. The CDR3 DNA reads as TGCAGTGCTAGTAGGAGCTCTGGAAACACCATATATTTT. V usage is TRBV20-1 and J usage is TRBJ1-3; D is ambiguous. V was cut by 3 bases and J by 0 bases, with 6 bases left in between. This CDR3 spans 13 amino acids. Germline V lookup: CDR1 DFQATT, CDR2 SNEGSKA (reference sequence).

This chain links TRBV29-1 with TRBJ1-2; TRBD1 matches at 9 bases. V was pared by 3 bases and J by 7 bases, with 6 bases of the junction left unmatched. Germline-derived CDR1 and CDR2 are SQVTM and ANQGSEA. This CDR3 spans 13 amino acids. As DNA, the CDR3 is TGCAGCGTTGAGGAACAGGGGGCCGGTGGCTACACCTTC. Translating gives CSVEEQGAGGYTF.

The genes are TRBV11-2 and TRBJ1-4, with 7 nucleotides matching TRBD1. CDR3 size: 17 residues. The V gene's germline CDR1 is SGHAT and CDR2 FQNNGV. Trimming cost V 4 bases and J 2 bases; bases outside gene matches: 10. CDR3 amino acids: CASSSRQGTLTNEKLFF. Written as DNA, the CDR3 is TGTGCCAGCAGCTCCCGACAGGGAACACTCACTAATGAAAAACTGTTTTTT.

This clonotype was seen only a few times. V and J are TRBV20-1 and TRBJ2-2, with no clear D. Germline CDR1 is DFQATT and CDR2 is SNEGSKA (reference sequence). The CDR3 consists of 14 residues. V gave up 1 base and J gave up 0 bases, with 6 bases separating them. The CDR3 reads CSARVGSNTGELFF. The CDR3 coding sequence is TGCAGTGCTAGAGTCGGATCGAACACCGGGGAGCTGTTTTTT.

Ten or more counts support this clonotype. J is TRBJ1-1 and V is TRBV19; 7 bases align to TRBD1. The CDR3 contains 14 residues. CDR1 and CDR2 (germline): LNHDA, SQIVND (reference sequence). Trimming cost V 2 bases and J 4 bases; bases outside gene matches: 4. The CDR3 region has the DNA TGTGCCAGTAGTATACAGGGGGTGAGCACTGAAGCTTTCTTT. This encodes CASSIQGVSTEAFF.

This clonotype has at least ten counts. The gene calls are TRBV2 and TRBJ1-2; 9 bases fit TRBD1. V was pared by 7 bases and J by 8 bases, with 11 bases of the junction left unmatched. Germline values: CDR1 SNHLY, CDR2 FYNNEI. The CDR3 loop spans 14 amino acids. CDR3 protein: CASNTGTGSGGYTF. The CDR3 bases are TGTGCCAGCAATACCGGGACAGGGTCGGGAGGCTACACCTTC.

A word on this clonotype: A much larger clone lies a single base off, so this may be a read error. V is TRBV20-1 and J is TRBJ2-3; D is possibly TRBD2 (6 bases). This CDR3 comprises 13 residues. CDR1 is DFQATT, CDR2 SNEGSKA, per germline (reference sequence). V lost 8 bases, J lost 2 bases, and 14 bases lay in between. The CDR3 DNA follows: TGCAGTCTTAGGGACTCCTACACAGATACGCAGTATTTT. Translation gives CSLRDSYTDTQYF.

This clonotype occurred many times. The chain has TRBV29-1 and TRBJ1-3; 8 bases align to TRBD1. This CDR3 spans 14 amino acids. J lost 0 bases, V lost 7 bases, and 5 bases had no gene match. Germline V gene lookup returns CDR1 SQVTM and CDR2 ANQGSEA. The CDR3 DNA reads TGCAGCGCAAAAACAGGGGGCTCTGGAAACACCATATATTTT. Translating gives CSAKTGGSGNTIYF.

This clonotype was seen ten or more times. The genes are TRBV7-9 and TRBJ2-7, with D uncertain. In germline, CDR1 is SEHNR, CDR2 FQNEAQ (reference sequence). V shed 4 bases and J shed 3 bases, with 7 bases lying between them. The CDR3 runs to 12 residues. For the CDR3, the DNA is TGTGCCAGCAGCTGGAACCTCTACGAGCAGTACTTC. Translation: CASSWNLYEQYF.

The V gene is TRBV12-1, the J gene TRBJ2-2; TRBD2, the table's D call, lacks a check against the DNA. TRBV12-1 is classified as a pseudogene. The CDR3 totals 16 residues. The CDR3 spells CASSFFAGTNTGELFF. The CDR3 bases are TGTGCCAGCAGCTTTTTTGCGGGAACGAACACCGGGGAGCTGTTTTTT.

This clonotype occurred a few times. The V call is TRBV20-1, the J call TRBJ1-6; D is perhaps TRBD1 (6 bases). V shed 0 bases and J shed 10 bases, with 22 bases lying between them. Germline V gives CDR1 DFQATT, CDR2 SNEGSKA (reference sequence). This CDR3 is built from 17 residues. CDR3 bases: TGCAGTGCTAGAGATCGGGTGGCTCCGGGGGGGCGGTCACCCCTCCACTTT. Translating gives CSARDRVAPGGRSPLHF.

The rearrangement uses TRBV27 and TRBJ2-3; TRBD2 matches 9 bases. The germline V gene encodes CDR1 MNHEY and CDR2 SMNVEV (reference sequence). V was pared by 6 bases and J by 0 bases, with 7 bases of the junction left unmatched. The CDR3 spans 16 residues. Here the CDR3 DNA reads TGTGCCAGCAGGAGACTAGCGGCTACTAGCACAGATACGCAGTATTTT. Encoded protein: CASRRLAATSTDTQYF.

This clonotype was seen a handful of times. This chain uses TRBV6-5 with TRBJ1-5; no clear D. CDR1 and CDR2 from the germline V gene are MNHEY and SVGAGI. V lost 4 bases and J 2 bases, leaving 6 bases between the germline ends. The CDR3 contains 13 residues. The CDR3 reads CASSSDGNQPQHF. For the CDR3, the DNA is TGTGCCAGCAGTTCCGACGGCAATCAGCCCCAGCATTTT.

The rearrangement joins TRBV7-3 to TRBJ1-1; weak D call: TRBD1 (5 bases). Germline values: CDR1 SGHTA, CDR2 FQGTGA. V dropped 0 bases and J dropped 3 bases, with 14 bases sitting between them. This CDR3 is 16 amino acids long. CDR3 in DNA: TGTGCCAGCAGCTTAACGGGGGTCCAAGGGGACACTGAAGCTTTCTTT. This translates into CASSLTGVQGDTEAFF.